These T cell receptor beta chains were read from a single sample in a study of sequential checkpoint blockade in melanoma. The protocol was immunoSEQ multiplex PCR, while the TCRdb copy is restricted to in-frame clones and leaves out a portion. Counted here are roughly 8,400 clones, around nine tenths occurring once; the ten biggest clones make up 14% to 15%. The sample here was CD8+ T cells sorted from blood (inferred from file names), taken from a patient given nivolumab and ipilimumab in sequence. The origin of the receptors is a human donor with melanoma. Each CDR3 is given without its conserved first and last residue.

v_call: TRBV14
j_call: TRBJ2-6
cdr3_aa: ASSQFSSGANVLT

v_call: TRBV6-6
j_call: TRBJ1-2
cdr3_aa: ASSPARAYGYT

v_call: TRBV9
j_call: TRBJ2-7
cdr3_aa: ASSVGGTSGYEQY

v_call: TRBV19
j_call: TRBJ1-1
cdr3_aa: ASRPGDRGGTEAF

v_call: TRBV10-2
j_call: TRBJ1-3
cdr3_aa: ASSDYVDLSGNTIY

v_call: TRBV4-1
j_call: TRBJ1-3
cdr3_aa: ASSQDKRGAGIVGTIY

v_call: TRBV19
j_call: TRBJ2-1
cdr3_aa: ASSQFSGGTEEQF

v_call: TRBV7-8
j_call: TRBJ1-1
cdr3_aa: ASSSGGVSEAF

v_call: TRBV2
j_call: TRBJ1-5
cdr3_aa: ASSETTGGGNQPQH

v_call: TRBV19
j_call: TRBJ1-1
cdr3_aa: ASSSWTGELAEAF

v_call: TRBV6-1
j_call: TRBJ2-1
cdr3_aa: ASSETDREVYNEQF

v_call: TRBV27
j_call: TRBJ2-7
cdr3_aa: ASYSVSYEQY

v_call: TRBV4-3
j_call: TRBJ2-6
cdr3_aa: ASSQVGRANVLT

v_call: TRBV25-1
j_call: TRBJ2-7
cdr3_aa: ASREQGAAEQY